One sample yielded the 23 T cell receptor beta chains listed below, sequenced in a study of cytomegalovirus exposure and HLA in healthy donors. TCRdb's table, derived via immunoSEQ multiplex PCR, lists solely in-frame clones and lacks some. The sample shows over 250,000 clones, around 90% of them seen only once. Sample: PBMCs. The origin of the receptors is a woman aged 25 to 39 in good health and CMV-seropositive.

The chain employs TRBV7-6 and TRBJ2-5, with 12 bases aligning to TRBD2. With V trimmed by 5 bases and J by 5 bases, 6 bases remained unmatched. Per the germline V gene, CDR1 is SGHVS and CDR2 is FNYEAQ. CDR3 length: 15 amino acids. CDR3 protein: CASSPQTSGSETQYF. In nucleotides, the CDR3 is TGTGCCAGCAGCCCGCAGACTAGCGGGAGTGAGACCCAGTACTTC.

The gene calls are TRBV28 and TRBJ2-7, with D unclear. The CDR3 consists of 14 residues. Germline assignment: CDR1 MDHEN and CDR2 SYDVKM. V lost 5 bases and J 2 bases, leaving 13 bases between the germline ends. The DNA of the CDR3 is TGTGCCAGCAGTCCGATGGAAACTGCCTACGAGCAGTACTTC. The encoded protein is CASSPMETAYEQYF.

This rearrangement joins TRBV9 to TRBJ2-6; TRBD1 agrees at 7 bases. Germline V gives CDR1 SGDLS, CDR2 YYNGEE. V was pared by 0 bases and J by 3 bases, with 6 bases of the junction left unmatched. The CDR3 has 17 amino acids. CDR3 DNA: TGTGCCAGCAGCGTAGCAGGGGGTTCTAGTGGGGCCAACGTCCTGACTTTC. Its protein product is CASSVAGGSSGANVLTF.

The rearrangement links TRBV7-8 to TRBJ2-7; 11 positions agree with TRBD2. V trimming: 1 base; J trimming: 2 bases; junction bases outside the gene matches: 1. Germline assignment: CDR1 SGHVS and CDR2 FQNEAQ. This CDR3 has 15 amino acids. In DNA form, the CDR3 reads TGTGCCAGCAGCTTAGTAGCGGGAGGGACCTACGAGCAGTACTTC. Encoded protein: CASSLVAGGTYEQYF. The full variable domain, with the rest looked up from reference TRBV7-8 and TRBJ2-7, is GAGVSQSPRYKVAKRGQDVALRCDPISGHVSLFWYQQALGQGPEFLTYFQNEAQLDKSGLPSDRFFAERPEGSVSTLKIQRTQQEDSAVYLCASSLVAGGTYEQYFGPGTRLTVT.

As DNA, the CDR3 is TGTGCCAGTGAGGAAACCTACAATGAGCAGTTCTTC. Translated, it gives CASEETYNEQFF. The chain uses TRBV6-1 and TRBJ2-1; D gene unclear. Germline V lookup: CDR1 MNHNS, CDR2 SASEGT. The CDR3 consists of 12 residues. Trimming took off 9 bases at V and 2 bases at J, with 8 bases between the two ends.

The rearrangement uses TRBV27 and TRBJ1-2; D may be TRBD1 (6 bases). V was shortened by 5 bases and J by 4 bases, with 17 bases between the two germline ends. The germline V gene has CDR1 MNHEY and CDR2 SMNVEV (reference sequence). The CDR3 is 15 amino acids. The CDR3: CASSPLCGGGYGYTF. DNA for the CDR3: TGTGCCAGCAGTCCCCTTTGCGGGGGCGGCTATGGCTACACCTTC.

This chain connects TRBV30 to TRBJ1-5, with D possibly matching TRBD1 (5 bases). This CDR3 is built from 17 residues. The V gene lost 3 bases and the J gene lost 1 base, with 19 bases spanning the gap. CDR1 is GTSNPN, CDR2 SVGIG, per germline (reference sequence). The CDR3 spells CAWSPILDSRSNQPQHF. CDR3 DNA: TGTGCCTGGAGCCCGATTCTCGACAGTAGGAGCAATCAGCCCCAGCATTTT.

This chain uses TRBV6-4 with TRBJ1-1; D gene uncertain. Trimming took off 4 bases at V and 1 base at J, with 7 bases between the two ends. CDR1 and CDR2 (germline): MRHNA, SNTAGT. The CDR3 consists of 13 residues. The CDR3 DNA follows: TGTGCCAGCAGTGTAAAGCGGAACACTGAAGCTTTCTTT. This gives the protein CASSVKRNTEAFF.

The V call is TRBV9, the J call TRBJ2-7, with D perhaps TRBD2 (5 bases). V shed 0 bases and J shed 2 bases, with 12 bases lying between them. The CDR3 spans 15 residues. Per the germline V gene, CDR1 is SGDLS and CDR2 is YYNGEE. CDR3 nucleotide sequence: TGTGCCAGCAGCGTAGAGGGCGGGCTAACCTACGAGCAGTACTTC. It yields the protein CASSVEGGLTYEQYF.

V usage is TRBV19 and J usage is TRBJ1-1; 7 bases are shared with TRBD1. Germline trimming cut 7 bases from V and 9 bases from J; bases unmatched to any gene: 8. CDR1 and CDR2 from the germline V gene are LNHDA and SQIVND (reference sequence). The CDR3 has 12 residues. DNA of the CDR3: TGTGCCAGTAAAGCCGGGACAGTTCAAGCTTTCTTT. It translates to CASKAGTVQAFF.

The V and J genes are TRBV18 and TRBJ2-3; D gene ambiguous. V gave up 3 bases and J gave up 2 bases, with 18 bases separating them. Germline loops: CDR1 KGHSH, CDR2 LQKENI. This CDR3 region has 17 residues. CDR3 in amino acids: CASSPFRLAENTDTQYF. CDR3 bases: TGTGCCAGCTCACCTTTCCGGCTGGCGGAAAACACAGATACGCAGTATTTT.

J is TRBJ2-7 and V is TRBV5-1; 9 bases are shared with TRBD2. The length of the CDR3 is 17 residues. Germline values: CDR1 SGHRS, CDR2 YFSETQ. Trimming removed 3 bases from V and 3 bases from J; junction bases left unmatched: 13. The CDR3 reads CASSSPSFAGGDYEQYF. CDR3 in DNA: TGCGCCAGCAGCTCCCCTAGCTTTGCGGGGGGGGACTACGAGCAGTACTTC.

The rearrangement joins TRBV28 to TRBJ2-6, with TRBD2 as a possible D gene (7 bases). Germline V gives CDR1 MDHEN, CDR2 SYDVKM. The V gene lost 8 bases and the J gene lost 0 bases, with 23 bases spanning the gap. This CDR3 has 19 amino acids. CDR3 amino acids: CASHLHGGAFGSGANVLTF. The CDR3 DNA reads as TGTGCCAGCCACTTGCATGGGGGGGCGTTCGGCTCTGGGGCCAACGTCCTGACTTTC.

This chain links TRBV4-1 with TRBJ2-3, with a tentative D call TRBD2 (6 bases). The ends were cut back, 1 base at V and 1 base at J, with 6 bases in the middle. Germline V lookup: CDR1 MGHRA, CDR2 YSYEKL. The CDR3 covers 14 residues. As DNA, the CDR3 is TGCGCCAGCAGCCAAGGCGGGGGCACAGATACGCAGTATTTT. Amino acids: CASSQGGGTDTQYF.

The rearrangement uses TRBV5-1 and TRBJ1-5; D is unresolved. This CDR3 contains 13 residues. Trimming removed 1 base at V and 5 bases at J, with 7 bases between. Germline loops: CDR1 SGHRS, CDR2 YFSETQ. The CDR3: CASSLNGDQPQHF. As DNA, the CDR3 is TGCGCCAGCAGCTTGAACGGGGATCAGCCCCAGCATTTT.

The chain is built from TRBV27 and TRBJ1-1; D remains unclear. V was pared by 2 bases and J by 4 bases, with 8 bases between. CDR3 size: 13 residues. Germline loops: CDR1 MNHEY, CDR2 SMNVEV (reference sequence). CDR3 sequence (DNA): TGTGCCAGCAGTTTAGGGTACGGCACTGAAGCTTTCTTT. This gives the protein CASSLGYGTEAFF.

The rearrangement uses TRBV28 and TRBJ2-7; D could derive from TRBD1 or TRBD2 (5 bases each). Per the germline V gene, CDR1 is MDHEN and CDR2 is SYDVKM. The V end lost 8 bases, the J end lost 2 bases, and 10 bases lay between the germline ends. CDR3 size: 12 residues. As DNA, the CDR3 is TGTGCCAGCTCCCGGGGCACCTACGAGCAGTACTTC. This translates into CASSRGTYEQYF.

The CDR3 DNA follows: TGTGCCAGCAGCTTAACTAGCGGGGCGTACGAGCAGTACTTC. Translation gives CASSLTSGAYEQYF. This chain joins TRBV6-6 and TRBJ2-7; 10 nucleotides agree with TRBD2. This CDR3 is 14 amino acids long. Germline values: CDR1 MNHNY, CDR2 SVGAGI (reference sequence). The V segment lost 6 bases and the J segment 4 bases; nucleotides outside the gene matches: 6.

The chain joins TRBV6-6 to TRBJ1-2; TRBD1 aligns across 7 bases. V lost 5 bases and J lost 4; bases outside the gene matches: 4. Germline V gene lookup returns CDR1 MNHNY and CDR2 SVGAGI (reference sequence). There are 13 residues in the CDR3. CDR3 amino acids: CASSLRGIYGYTF. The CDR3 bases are TGTGCCAGCAGTCTCAGGGGGATCTATGGCTACACCTTC.

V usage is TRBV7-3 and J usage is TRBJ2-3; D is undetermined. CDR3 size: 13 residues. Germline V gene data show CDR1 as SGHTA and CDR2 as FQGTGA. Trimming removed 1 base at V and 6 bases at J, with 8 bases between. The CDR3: CASSLIGGDTQYF. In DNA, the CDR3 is TGTGCCAGCAGCTTAATTGGTGGGGATACGCAGTATTTT.

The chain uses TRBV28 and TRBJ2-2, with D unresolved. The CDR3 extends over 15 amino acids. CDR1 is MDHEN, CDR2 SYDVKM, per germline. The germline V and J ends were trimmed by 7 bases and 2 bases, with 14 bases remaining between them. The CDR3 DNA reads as TGTGCCAGCACAAGGGAAGTAGAAAACACCGGGGAGCTGTTTTTT. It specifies CASTREVENTGELFF.

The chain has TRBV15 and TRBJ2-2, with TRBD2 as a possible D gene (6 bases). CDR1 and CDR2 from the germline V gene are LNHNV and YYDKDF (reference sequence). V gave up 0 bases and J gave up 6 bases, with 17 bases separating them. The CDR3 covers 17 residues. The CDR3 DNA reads TGTGCCACCAGCAGAGATCTCGGAGGGGCGGAAGCCGGGGAGCTGTTTTTT. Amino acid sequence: CATSRDLGGAEAGELFF.

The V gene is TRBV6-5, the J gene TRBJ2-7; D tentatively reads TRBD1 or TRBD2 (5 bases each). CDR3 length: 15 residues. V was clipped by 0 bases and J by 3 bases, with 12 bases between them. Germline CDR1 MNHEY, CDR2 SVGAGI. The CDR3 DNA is TGTGCCAGCAGTTACTCCCCGGGACGGCTCTACGAGCAGTACTTC. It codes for CASSYSPGRLYEQYF.